Each of the 9 T cell receptor beta chains below was sequenced from the same sample in a study of control samples from healthy donors and cancer patients. Profiled with immunoSEQ multiplex PCR; TCRdb holds only in-frame clones, not every one. The sample consists of about 270,000 clones, roughly 82% of them appearing once. The sequencing input was PBMCs. These receptors all stem from a woman aged 55-70 years with lung cancer.

This clone has a handful of counts. The V gene is TRBV5-1, the J gene TRBJ1-1, with D perhaps TRBD1 (5 bases). Trimming left V 1 base short and J 4 bases short, with 8 bases between. The CDR3 has 13 amino acids. Germline assignment: CDR1 SGHRS and CDR2 YFSETQ. The CDR3 region is CASSLKRGTEAFF. For the CDR3, the DNA is TGCGCCAGCAGCTTGAAAAGGGGCACTGAAGCTTTCTTT.

This clone was picked up one time. The chain uses TRBV11-2 and TRBJ2-7; D remains ambiguous. This CDR3 contains 14 residues. Trimming removed 0 bases at V and 0 bases at J, with 6 bases between. Germline V gene lookup returns CDR1 SGHAT and CDR2 FQNNGV. CDR3 sequence reads: CASSLDQSSYEQYF. The CDR3 nucleotides are TGTGCCAGCAGCTTAGATCAAAGCTCCTACGAGCAGTACTTC.

This sequence joins TRBV5-4 and TRBJ2-3; perhaps D is TRBD1 or TRBD2 (5 bases each). From germline, CDR1 is SGHNT and CDR2 YYREEE (reference sequence). The CDR3 length is 14 residues. With 1 base removed from V and 3 bases from J, the gap between germline ends came to 9 bases. The CDR3 sequence is CASSLRGTTDTQYF. In DNA, the CDR3 is TGTGCCAGCAGCTTGCGGGGCACTACAGATACGCAGTATTTT.

The chain uses TRBV24-1 and TRBJ2-1; 8 bases are shared with TRBD2. The germline V gene has CDR1 KGHDR and CDR2 SFDVKD. This CDR3 region has 18 residues. The ends lost 2 bases at V and 6 bases at J; junction bases unmatched: 14. For the CDR3, the DNA is TGTGCCACCAGTGATTCAAAATTATCGGGACTAGTACTCAATGAGCAGTTCTTC. It codes for CATSDSKLSGLVLNEQFF.

This clone was detected a few times. The CDR3 is CASSQNSAGTDTQYF. The DNA of the CDR3 is TGCGCCAGCAGCCAAAACTCAGCGGGCACAGATACGCAGTATTTT. The chain employs TRBV4-1 and TRBJ2-3; possibly TRBD2 for D (5 bases). Trimming removed 2 bases at V and 1 base at J, with 10 bases between. This CDR3 comprises 15 residues. Per germline, CDR1 MGHRA and CDR2 YSYEKL.

J is TRBJ2-5 and V is TRBV7-2; D remains unclear. Germline values: CDR1 SGHTA, CDR2 FQGNSA. The CDR3 has 11 amino acids. V was clipped by 2 bases and J by 4 bases, with 2 bases between them. CDR3 protein: CASSLIETQYF. The CDR3 nucleotides are TGTGCCAGCAGCTTAATAGAGACCCAGTACTTC.

The chain uses TRBV6-5 and TRBJ1-1; 9 bases fit TRBD1. The CDR3 contains 13 residues. Germline V gene lookup returns CDR1 MNHEY and CDR2 SVGAGI. After removal of 4 bases from V and 6 bases from J, the junction contained 3 bases not matched to a gene. As DNA, the CDR3 is TGTGCCAGCAGTTGGACAGGGGAGGCTGAAGCTTTCTTT. Translation: CASSWTGEAEAFF.

The chain has TRBV5-1 and TRBJ2-7; tentatively, D is TRBD1 (6 bases). Per germline, CDR1 SGHRS and CDR2 YFSETQ. With 4 bases removed from V and 5 bases from J, the gap between germline ends came to 19 bases. The CDR3 covers 15 residues. The chain's CDR3 is CASSPQGQGIHEQYF. CDR3 coding DNA: TGCGCCAGCAGCCCCCAAGGGCAGGGGATCCACGAGCAGTACTTC. The full variable domain, rest sourced from reference TRBV5-1 and TRBJ2-7, is KAGVTQTPRYLIKTRGQQVTLSCSPISGHRSVSWYQQTPGQGLQFLFEYFSETQRNKGNFPGRFSGRQFSNSRSEMNVSTLELGDSALYLCASSPQGQGIHEQYFGPGTRLTVT.

The V and J genes are TRBV5-1 and TRBJ2-7; a possible D gene is TRBD1 (6 bases). Trimming took off 0 bases at V and 0 bases at J, with 7 bases between the two ends. Per the germline V gene, CDR1 is SGHRS and CDR2 is YFSETQ. The CDR3 contains 14 residues. In DNA, the CDR3 is TGCGCCAGCAGCTTGGAGGGACACTCCTACGAGCAGTACTTC. The encoded protein is CASSLEGHSYEQYF.